The clone carrying this TCR beta chain has only a few counts. Its target is not known. This entry belongs to a study of identical twins. Study-level results: Models came in too low on out-of-frame TCR alpha sharing in monozygotic twins.

Healthy Caucasians provided all donations. V lost 2 bases, J lost 7 bases, and 8 bases stayed unmatched. The CDR3 is 16 residues long. Germline V gene lookup returns CDR1 LGHNA and CDR2 YNFKEQ. TCRdb analysed the 5' RACE reads with MiXCR anew, one entry per CDR3 protein. The table records around 550,000 distinct CDR3 sequences, about 16% of them present only once. These records were also assigned to another study, of yellow fever vaccine responses in identical twins. That study reports: It has been reported that, in twins, the vaccine T cell response seemed partly convergent and partly personalized.

This sequence originates from a woman younger than 30 in good health. The rearrangement links TRBV4-2 to TRBJ2-1, with 10 bases matching TRBD2. Sequenced: CD4+ T cells sorted from blood. CDR3 residues: CASSQIPGLAKNEQFF. CDR3 DNA sequence: TGTGCCAGCAGCCAAATACCGGGACTAGCGAAGAATGAGCAGTTCTTC.